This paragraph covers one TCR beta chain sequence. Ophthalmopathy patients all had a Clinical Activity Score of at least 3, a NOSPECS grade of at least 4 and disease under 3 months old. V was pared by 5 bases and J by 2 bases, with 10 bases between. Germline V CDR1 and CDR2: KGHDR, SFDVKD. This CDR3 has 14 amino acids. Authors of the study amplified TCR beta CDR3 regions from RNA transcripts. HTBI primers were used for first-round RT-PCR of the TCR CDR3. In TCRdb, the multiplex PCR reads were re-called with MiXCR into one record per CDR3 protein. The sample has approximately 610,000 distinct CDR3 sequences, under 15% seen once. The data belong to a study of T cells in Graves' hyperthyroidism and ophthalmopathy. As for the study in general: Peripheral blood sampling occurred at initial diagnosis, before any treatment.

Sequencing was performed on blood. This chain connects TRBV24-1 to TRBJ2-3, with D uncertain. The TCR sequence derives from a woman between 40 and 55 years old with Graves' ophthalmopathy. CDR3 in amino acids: CATSVSTATDTQYF. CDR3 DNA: TGTGCCACCAGTGTATCGACGGCCACAGATACGCAGTATTTT.